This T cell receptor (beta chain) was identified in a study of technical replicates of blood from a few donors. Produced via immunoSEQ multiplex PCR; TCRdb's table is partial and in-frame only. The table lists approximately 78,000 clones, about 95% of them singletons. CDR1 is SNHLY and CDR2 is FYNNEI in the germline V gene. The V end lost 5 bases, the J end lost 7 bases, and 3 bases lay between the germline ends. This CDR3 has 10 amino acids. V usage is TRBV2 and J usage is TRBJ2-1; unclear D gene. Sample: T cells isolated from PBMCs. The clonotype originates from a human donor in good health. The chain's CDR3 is CASSLNEQFF. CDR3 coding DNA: TGTGCCAGCAGTCTTAATGAGCAGTTCTTC.